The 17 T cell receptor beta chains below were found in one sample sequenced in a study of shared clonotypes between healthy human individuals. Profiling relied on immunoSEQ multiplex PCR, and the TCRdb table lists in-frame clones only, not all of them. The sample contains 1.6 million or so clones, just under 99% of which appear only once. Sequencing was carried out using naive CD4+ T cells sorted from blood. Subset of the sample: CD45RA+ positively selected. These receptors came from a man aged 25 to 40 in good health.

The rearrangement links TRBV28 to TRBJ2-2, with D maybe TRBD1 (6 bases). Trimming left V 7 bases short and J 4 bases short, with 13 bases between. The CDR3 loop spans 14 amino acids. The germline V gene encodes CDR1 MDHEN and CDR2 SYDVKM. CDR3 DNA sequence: TGTGCCAGCAATGGACCCAGGGGCACCGGGGAGCTGTTTTTT. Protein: CASNGPRGTGELFF.

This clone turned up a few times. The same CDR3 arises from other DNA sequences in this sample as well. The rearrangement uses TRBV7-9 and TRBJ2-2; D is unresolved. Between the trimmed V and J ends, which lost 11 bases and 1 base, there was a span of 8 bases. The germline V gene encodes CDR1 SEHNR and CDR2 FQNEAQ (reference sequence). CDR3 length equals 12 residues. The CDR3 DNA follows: TGTGCCTCCCGGTTGAACACCGGGGAGCTGTTTTTT. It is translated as CASRLNTGELFF.

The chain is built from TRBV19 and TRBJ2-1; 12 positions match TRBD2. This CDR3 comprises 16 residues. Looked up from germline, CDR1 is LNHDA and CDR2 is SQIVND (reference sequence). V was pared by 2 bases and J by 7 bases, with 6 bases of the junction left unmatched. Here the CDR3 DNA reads TGTGCCAGTAGTATACTAGCGGGAGGGAGGTGGAATGAGCAGTTCTTC. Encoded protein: CASSILAGGRWNEQFF.

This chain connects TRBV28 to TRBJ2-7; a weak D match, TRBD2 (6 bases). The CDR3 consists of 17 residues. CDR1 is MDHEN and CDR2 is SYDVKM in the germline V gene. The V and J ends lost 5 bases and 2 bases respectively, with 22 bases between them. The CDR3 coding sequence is TGTGCCAGCAGTCCGCCACGGGGTAGCGGCCGAACCTACGAGCAGTACTTC. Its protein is CASSPPRGSGRTYEQYF.

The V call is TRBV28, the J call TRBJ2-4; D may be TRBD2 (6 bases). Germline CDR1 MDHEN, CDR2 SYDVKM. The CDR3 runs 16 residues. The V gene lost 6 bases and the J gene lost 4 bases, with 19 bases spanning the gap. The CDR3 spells CASSSFTPGAKNIQYF. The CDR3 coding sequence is TGTGCCAGCAGCAGCTTTACCCCGGGAGCAAAAAACATTCAGTACTTC.

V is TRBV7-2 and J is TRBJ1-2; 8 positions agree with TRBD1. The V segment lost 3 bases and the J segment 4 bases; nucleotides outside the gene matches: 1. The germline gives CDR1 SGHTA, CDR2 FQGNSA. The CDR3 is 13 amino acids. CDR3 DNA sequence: TGTGCCAGCAGCTTTACAGGGGGCTATGGCTACACCTTC. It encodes CASSFTGGYGYTF.

The CDR3 spells CASSLMGLAGGKGYNEQFF. The CDR3 bases are TGTGCCAGCAGCTTAATGGGACTAGCGGGAGGGAAGGGATACAATGAGCAGTTCTTC. The V and J genes are TRBV7-8 and TRBJ2-1; TRBD2 agrees at 16 bases. With 2 bases clipped from V and 4 bases from J, the junction kept 8 bases outside the gene matches. Germline V gene lookup returns CDR1 SGHVS and CDR2 FQNEAQ. This CDR3 region has 19 residues.

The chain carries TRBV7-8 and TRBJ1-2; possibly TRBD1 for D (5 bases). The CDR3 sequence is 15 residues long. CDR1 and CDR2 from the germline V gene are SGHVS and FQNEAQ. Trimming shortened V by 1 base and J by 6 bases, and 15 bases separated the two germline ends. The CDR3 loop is CASSLDYGSGNGYTF. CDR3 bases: TGTGCCAGCAGCTTAGATTACGGGTCAGGGAATGGCTACACCTTC.

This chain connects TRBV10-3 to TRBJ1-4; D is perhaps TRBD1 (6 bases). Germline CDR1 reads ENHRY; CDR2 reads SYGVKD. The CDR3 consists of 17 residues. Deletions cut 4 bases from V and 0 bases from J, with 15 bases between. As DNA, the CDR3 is TGTGCCATCAGTGGGACAGCTTCTTTTGCAACTAATGAAAAACTGTTTTTT. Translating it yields CAISGTASFATNEKLFF.

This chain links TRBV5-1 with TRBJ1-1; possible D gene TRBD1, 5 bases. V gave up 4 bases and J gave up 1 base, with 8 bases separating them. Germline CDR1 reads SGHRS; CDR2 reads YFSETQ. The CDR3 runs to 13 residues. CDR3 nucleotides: TGCGCCAGCAGCCAGGGACGGAACACTGAAGCTTTCTTT. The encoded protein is CASSQGRNTEAFF.

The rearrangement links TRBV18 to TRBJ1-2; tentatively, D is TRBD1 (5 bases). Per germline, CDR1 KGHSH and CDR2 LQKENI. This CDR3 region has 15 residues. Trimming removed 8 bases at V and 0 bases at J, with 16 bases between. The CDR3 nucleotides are TGTGCCAGCCGTCAAGTAGAGGGGTCTAACTATGGCTACACCTTC. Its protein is CASRQVEGSNYGYTF.

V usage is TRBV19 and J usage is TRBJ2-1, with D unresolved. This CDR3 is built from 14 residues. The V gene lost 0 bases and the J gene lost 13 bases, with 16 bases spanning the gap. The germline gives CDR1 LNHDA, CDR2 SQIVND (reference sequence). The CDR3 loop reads CASSIDYTAVSQFF. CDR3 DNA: TGTGCCAGTAGTATAGATTACACGGCTGTGAGTCAGTTCTTC.

This CDR3 is CASSESLNYEQYF. The DNA for the CDR3 is TGTGCCAGCAGTGAATCCCTGAACTACGAGCAGTACTTC. The V and J genes are TRBV2 and TRBJ2-7; D gene ambiguous. Germline V gene data show CDR1 as SNHLY and CDR2 as FYNNEI. The V gene lost 2 bases and the J gene lost 3 bases, with 8 bases spanning the gap. CDR3 length: 13 amino acids.

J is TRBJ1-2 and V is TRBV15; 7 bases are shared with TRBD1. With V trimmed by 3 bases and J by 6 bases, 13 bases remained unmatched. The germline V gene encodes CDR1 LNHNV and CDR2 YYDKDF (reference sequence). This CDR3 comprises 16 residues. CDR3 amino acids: CATSSITQGQKDGYTF. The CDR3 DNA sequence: TGTGCCACCAGCAGTATCACACAGGGGCAGAAGGATGGCTACACCTTC.

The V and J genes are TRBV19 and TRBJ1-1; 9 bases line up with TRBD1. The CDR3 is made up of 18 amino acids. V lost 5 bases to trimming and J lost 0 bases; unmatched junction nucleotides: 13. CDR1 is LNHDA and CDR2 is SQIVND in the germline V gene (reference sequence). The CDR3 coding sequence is TGTGCCAGTAGTGGAACGGGGACAGGGATTGATATGAACACTGAAGCTTTCTTT. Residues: CASSGTGTGIDMNTEAFF. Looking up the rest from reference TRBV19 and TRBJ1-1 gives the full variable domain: DGGITQSPKYLFRKEGQNVTLSCEQNLNHDAMYWYRQDPGQGLRLIYYSQIVNDFQKGDIAEGYSVSREKKESFPLTVTSAQKNPTAFYLCASSGTGTGIDMNTEAFFGQGTRLTVV.

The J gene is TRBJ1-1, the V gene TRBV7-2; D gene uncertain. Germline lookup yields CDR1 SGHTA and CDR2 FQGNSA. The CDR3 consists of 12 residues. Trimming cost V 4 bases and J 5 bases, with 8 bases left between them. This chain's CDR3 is CASSSFGTEAFF. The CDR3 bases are TGTGCCAGCAGCTCCTTTGGAACTGAAGCTTTCTTT.

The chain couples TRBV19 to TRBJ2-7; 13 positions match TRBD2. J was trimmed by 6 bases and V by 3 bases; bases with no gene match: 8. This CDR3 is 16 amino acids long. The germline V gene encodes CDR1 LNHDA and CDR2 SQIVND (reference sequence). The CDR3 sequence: CASSIRTSGSSAEQYF. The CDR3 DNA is TGTGCCAGTAGTATCAGGACTAGCGGGAGTTCTGCCGAGCAGTACTTC.